This TCR beta chain was captured in a study of cytomegalovirus exposure and HLA in healthy donors. Study-wide results and caveats: In a later analysis, at a false discovery rate of 0.05, about 17,000 TCR beta sequences matched HLA alleles. Segments of the TCR beta V type were, in most cases, productive about 90% or about 30% of the time in an earlier analysis. The authors excluded some V segments, including TRBV6-2 and TRBV6-3, as indistinguishable.

PCR amplification relied on 60 Vbeta primers (plus 13 Jbeta primers). Only in-frame clones appear in the TCRdb table, and some are missing; sequencing was by immunoSEQ multiplex PCR. The repertoire holds more than 100,000 clones, approximately 75% seen once, with approximately 1% in the top ten. As for this clone: The antigen is not known.

Looked up from germline, CDR1 is SGHDT and CDR2 is YYEEEE. The CDR3 covers 15 residues. The trim removed 2 bases at V and 2 bases at J, leaving 5 bases unmatched. Material for sequencing was PBMCs. The chain has TRBV5-6 and TRBJ2-7; 9 nucleotides align to TRBD1. The TCR sequence derives from a male donor in good health and CMV-seronegative. DNA for the CDR3: TGTGCCAGCAGCTTCCGGGACAGGGTGACCTACGAGCAGTACTTC. Protein: CASSFRDRVTYEQYF.